This TCR beta chain was captured in a study of cytomegalovirus exposure and HLA in healthy donors. This clone showed up just a few times. Antigen unknown. 13 Jbeta primers and 60 Vbeta primers were used for the PCR. Profiling relied on immunoSEQ multiplex PCR, and the TCRdb table lists in-frame clones only, not all of them. Among more than 80,000 clones listed, under 80% were seen once. Study results and limitations: The study labeled approximately 150 TCR beta chains cytomegalovirus-associated. Later on, a genetic analysis was performed. It linked a missense variant in DCLRE1C with V- and J-gene trimming of TCR beta. Most TCR sequences proved rare, with some public TCRs found in many donors.

The V gene's germline CDR1 is SEHNR and CDR2 FQNEAQ (reference sequence). CDR3 size: 15 residues. Trimming removed 7 bases at V and 9 bases at J, with 19 bases between. The sample comprised PBMCs. The source is a human donor in good health. This sequence joins TRBV7-9 and TRBJ1-6, with no clear D. In nucleotides, the CDR3 is TGTGCCAGCACCCGGGTGTCTCAATTGGGTTCACCCCTCCACTTT. Translated, it gives CASTRVSQLGSPLHF.